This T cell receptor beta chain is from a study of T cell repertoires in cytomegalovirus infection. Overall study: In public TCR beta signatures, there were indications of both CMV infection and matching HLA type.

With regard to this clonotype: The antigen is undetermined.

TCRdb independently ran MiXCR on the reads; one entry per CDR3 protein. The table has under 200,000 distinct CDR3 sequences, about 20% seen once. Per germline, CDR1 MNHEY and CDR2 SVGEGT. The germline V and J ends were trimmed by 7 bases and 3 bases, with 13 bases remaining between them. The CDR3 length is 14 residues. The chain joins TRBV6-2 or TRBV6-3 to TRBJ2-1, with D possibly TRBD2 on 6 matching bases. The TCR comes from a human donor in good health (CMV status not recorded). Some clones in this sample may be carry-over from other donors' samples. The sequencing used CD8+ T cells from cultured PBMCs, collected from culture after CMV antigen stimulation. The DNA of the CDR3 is TGTGCCAGCAACCCTGGGACTTTCTACAATGAGCAGTTCTTC. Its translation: CASNPGTFYNEQFF.